This passage covers 7 T cell receptor beta chains from one sample sequenced in a study of T cell responses to AZD1222 COVID-19 vaccine. Clones were read by immunoSEQ multiplex PCR, and TCRdb kept only the in-frame ones, dropping some. The sample lists about 150,000 clones, 80% to 95% occurring once. The starting material was peripheral blood, obtained 28 days after the second AZD1222 dose. These TCRs come from an adult who received the AZD1222 COVID-19 vaccine.

This clone was detected only once. The V gene is TRBV5-6, the J gene TRBJ1-2, with D possibly being TRBD1 (5 bases). V lost 5 bases and J lost 10, with 18 bases in between. Germline V lookup: CDR1 SGHDT, CDR2 YYEEEE. This CDR3 spans 13 amino acids. The CDR3: CASRTGTAVDYTF. CDR3 in DNA: TGTGCCAGCAGGACCGGGACGGCGGTGGACTACACCTTC.

This chain joins TRBV19 and TRBJ2-7; weak D call: TRBD1 (5 bases). There are 13 residues in the CDR3. From germline, CDR1 is LNHDA and CDR2 SQIVND (reference sequence). Trimming removed 5 bases from V and 5 bases from J, with 13 bases in between. The CDR3 sequence is CASSWAGSHEQYF. The CDR3 DNA reads as TGTGCCAGTAGTTGGGCAGGGTCCCACGAGCAGTACTTC.

The chain links TRBV2 to TRBJ2-7, with 9 bases matching TRBD1. The CDR3 runs to 14 residues. The V segment lost 5 bases and the J segment 2 bases; nucleotides outside the gene matches: 4. Per germline, CDR1 SNHLY and CDR2 FYNNEI. The CDR3 spells CASSLGQGTYEQYF. CDR3 nucleotide sequence: TGTGCCAGCAGTTTAGGACAGGGGACCTACGAGCAGTACTTC.

V usage is TRBV11-2 and J usage is TRBJ2-7; either TRBD1 or TRBD2 may fit D (5 bases each). The CDR3 sequence is 14 residues long. CDR1 SGHAT and CDR2 FQNNGV come from the germline V gene. V lost 5 bases and J 6 bases, leaving 17 bases between the germline ends. The CDR3 loop reads CASSPGGTFGEQYF. The CDR3 DNA is TGTGCCAGCAGCCCAGGTGGGACCTTCGGCGAGCAGTACTTC.

The chain employs TRBV7-9 and TRBJ1-1; D remains unclear. The germline V and J ends were trimmed by 4 bases and 0 bases, with 6 bases remaining between them. This CDR3 is built from 13 residues. Germline V lookup: CDR1 SEHNR, CDR2 FQNEAQ (reference sequence). The DNA of the CDR3 is TGTGCCAGCAGCTCATCTATGAACACTGAAGCTTTCTTT. This encodes CASSSSMNTEAFF.

The CDR3 region has the DNA TGTGCCAGCAATTCAGACAGGGGGCGGGGTGGCTACACCTTC. It codes for CASNSDRGRGGYTF. The J gene is TRBJ1-2, the V gene TRBV6-6; 10 positions match TRBD1. With 7 bases clipped from V and 7 bases from J, the junction kept 9 bases outside the gene matches. Germline V gives CDR1 MNHNY, CDR2 SVGAGI (reference sequence). This CDR3 contains 14 residues.

The CDR3 sequence: CASSGGEYTQYF. The CDR3 coding sequence is TGTGCCAGCAGCGGCGGGGAGTATACGCAGTATTTT. The J gene is TRBJ2-3, the V gene TRBV7-2; a weak D match, TRBD2 (6 bases). V was clipped by 5 bases and J by 7 bases, with 10 bases between them. Germline CDR1 is SGHTA and CDR2 is FQGNSA. The CDR3 runs 12 residues.